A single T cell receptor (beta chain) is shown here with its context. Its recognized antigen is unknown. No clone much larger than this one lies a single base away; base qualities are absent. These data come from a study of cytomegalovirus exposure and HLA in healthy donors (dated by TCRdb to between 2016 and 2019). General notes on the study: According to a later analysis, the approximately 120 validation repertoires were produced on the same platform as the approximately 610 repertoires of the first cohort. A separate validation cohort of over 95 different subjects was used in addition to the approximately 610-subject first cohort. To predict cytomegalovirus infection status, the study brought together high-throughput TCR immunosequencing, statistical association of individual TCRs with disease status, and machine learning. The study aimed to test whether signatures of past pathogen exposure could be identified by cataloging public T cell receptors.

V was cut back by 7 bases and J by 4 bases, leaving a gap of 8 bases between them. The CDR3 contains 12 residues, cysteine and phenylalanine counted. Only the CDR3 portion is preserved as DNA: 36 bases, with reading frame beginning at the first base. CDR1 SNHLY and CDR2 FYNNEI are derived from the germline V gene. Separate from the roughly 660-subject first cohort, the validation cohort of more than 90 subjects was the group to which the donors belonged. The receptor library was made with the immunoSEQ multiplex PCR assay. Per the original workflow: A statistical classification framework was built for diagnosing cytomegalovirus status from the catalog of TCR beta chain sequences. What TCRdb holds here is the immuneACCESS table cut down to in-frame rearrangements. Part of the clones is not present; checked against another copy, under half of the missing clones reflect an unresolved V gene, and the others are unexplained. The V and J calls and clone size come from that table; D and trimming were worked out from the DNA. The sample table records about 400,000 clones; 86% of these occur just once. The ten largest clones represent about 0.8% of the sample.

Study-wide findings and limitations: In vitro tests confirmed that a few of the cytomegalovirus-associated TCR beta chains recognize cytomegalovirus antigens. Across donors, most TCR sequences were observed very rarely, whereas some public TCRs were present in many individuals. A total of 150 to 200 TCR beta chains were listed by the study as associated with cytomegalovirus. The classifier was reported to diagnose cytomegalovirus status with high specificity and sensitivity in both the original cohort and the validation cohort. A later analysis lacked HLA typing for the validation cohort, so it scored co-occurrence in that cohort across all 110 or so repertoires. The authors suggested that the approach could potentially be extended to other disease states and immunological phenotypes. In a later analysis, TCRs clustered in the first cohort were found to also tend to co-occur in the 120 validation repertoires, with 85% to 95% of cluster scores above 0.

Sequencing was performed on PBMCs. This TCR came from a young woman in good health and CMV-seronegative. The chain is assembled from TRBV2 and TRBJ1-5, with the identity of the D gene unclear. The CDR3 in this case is CASNGENQPQHF. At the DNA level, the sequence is TGTGCCAGCAACGGGGAGAATCAGCCCCAGCATTTT.